The present T cell receptor (beta chain) was sequenced within a study of CD8+ T cells in alopecia areata. Germline loops: CDR1 MSHET, CDR2 SYDVDS. This CDR3 comprises 13 residues. The sequencing template was cDNA reverse transcribed from extracted RNA. Data came from immunoSEQ multiplex PCR; TCRdb stores just in-frame clones and leaves some out. This sample carries some 2,500 clones, none of them present only once. This clone was observed many times. Compared with germline, one end of the junction differs, possibly owing to a read error. Gene names are the mouse ones. The read halts 4 residues ahead of the CDR3 end, with the missing end drawn from the germline J gene.

V usage is TRBV29 and J usage is TRBJ1-2; 9 bases agree with TRBD1. Material for sequencing was lesional skin. This clonotype was sampled from a C3H/HeJ mouse with alopecia areata. MHC haplotype of the mouse line: H2-k. The part of the CDR3 DNA that was read is TGTGCCAGCAGTGGGACAGGGAACTCC. This gives the protein CASSGTGNS. The entire CDR3 reads CASSGTGNSDYTF.